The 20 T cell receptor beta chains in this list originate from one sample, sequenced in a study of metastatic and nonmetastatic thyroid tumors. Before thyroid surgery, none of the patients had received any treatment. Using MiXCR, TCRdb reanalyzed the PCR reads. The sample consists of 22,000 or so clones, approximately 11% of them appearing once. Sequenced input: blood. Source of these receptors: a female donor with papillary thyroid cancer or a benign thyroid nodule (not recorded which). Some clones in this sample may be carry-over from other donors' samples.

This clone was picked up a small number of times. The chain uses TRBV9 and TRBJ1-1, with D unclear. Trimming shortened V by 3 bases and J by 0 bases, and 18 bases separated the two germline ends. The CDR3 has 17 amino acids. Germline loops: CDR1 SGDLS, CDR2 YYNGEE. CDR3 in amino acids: CASSAEDIATMNTEAFF. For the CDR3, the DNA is TGTGCCAGCAGCGCAGAGGATATTGCCACCATGAACACTGAAGCTTTCTTT.

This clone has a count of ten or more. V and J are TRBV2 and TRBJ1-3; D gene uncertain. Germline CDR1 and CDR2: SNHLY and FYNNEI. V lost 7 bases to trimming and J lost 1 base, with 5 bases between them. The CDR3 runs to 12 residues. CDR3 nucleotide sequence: TGTGCCAGCACCCTGTCTGGAAACACCATATATTTT. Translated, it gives CASTLSGNTIYF.

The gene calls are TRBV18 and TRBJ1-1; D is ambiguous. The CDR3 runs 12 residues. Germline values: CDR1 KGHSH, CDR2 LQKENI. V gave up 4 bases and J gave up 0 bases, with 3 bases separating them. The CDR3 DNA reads TGTGCCAGCTCACAAATGAACACTGAAGCTTTCTTT. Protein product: CASSQMNTEAFF.

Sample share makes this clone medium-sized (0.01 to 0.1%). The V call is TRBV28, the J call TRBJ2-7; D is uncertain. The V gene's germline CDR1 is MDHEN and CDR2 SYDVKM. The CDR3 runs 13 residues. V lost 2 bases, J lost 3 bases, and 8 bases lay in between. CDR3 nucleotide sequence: TGTGCCAGCAGTTTAAACACTATCTACGAGCAGTACTTC. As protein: CASSLNTIYEQYF.

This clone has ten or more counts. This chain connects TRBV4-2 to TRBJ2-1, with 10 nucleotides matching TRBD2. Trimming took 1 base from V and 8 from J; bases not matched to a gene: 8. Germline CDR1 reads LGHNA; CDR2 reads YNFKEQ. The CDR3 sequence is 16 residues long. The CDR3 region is CASSQVGASGSYEQFF. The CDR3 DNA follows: TGTGCCAGCAGCCAAGTTGGCGCTAGCGGGAGCTATGAGCAGTTCTTC.

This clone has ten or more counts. For the CDR3, the DNA is TGCAGTGCTACGAGGACGCTGGACAGGGGCGCGCGTCTTAAAGAGACCCAGTACTTC. Its protein is CSATRTLDRGARLKETQYF. The gene calls are TRBV20-1 and TRBJ2-5, with 9 nucleotides matching TRBD1. J lost 3 bases, V lost 4 bases, and 21 bases had no gene match. CDR1 is DFQATT and CDR2 is SNEGSKA in the germline V gene (reference sequence). The CDR3 consists of 19 residues.

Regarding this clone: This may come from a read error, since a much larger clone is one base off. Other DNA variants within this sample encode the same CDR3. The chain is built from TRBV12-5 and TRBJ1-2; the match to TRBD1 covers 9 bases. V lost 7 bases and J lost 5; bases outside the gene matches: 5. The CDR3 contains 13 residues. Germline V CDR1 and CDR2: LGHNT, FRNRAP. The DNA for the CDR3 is TGTGCTAGTGATACTGGGACAGGGTATGGCTACACCTTC. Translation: CASDTGTGYGYTF.

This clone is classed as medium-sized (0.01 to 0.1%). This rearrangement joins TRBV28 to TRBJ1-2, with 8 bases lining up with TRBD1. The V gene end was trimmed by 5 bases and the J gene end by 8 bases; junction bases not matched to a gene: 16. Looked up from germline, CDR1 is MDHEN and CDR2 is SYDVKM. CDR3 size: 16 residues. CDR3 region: CASSRPRVAGGDGYTF. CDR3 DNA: TGTGCCAGCAGTCGACCCCGAGTGGCAGGGGGCGACGGCTACACCTTC.

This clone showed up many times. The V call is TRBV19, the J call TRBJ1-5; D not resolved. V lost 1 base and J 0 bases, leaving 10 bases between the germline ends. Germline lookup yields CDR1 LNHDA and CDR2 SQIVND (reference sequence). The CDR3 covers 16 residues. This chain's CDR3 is CASSIVIDHSNQPQHF. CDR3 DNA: TGTGCCAGTAGTATAGTAATAGACCATAGCAATCAGCCCCAGCATTTT.

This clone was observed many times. In DNA, the CDR3 is TGTGCCACCAGCAGAGGGACAGGGGAGAGTGAAAAACTGTTTTTT. Encoded protein: CATSRGTGESEKLFF. The gene calls are TRBV15 and TRBJ1-4; 9 nucleotides match TRBD1. Germline trimming cut 1 base from V and 7 bases from J; bases unmatched to any gene: 4. Germline CDR1 and CDR2: LNHNV and YYDKDF (reference sequence). The CDR3 has 15 residues.

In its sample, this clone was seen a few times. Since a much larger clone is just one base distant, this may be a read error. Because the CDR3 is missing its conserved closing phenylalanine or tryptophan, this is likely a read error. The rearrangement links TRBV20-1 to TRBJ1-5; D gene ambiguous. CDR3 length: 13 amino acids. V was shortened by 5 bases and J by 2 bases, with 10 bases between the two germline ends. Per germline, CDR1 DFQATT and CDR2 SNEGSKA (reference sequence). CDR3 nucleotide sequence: TGCAGTGCTCCCTTTAGCGGCAATCAGCCCCAGCATTCT. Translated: CSAPFSGNQPQHS.

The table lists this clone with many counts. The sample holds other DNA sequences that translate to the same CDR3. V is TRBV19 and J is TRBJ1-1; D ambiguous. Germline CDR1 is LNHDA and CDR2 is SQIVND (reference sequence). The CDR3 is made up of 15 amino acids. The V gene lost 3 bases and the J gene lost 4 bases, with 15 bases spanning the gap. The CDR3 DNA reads TGTGCCAGTAGTATGGTAGCCCACCGGGGCACTGAAGCTTTCTTT. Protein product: CASSMVAHRGTEAFF.

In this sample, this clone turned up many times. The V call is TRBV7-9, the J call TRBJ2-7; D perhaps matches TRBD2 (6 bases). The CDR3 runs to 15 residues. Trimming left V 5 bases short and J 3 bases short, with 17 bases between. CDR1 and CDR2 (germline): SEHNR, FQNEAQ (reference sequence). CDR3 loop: CASSDTLRGNYEQYF. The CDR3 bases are TGTGCCAGCAGCGACACCTTACGGGGGAACTACGAGCAGTACTTC. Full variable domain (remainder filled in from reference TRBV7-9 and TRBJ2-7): DTGVSQNPRHKITKRGQNVTFRCDPISEHNRLYWYRQTLGQGPEFLTYFQNEAQLEKSRLLSDRFSAERPKGSFSTLEIQRTEQGDSAMYLCASSDTLRGNYEQYFGPGTRLTVT.

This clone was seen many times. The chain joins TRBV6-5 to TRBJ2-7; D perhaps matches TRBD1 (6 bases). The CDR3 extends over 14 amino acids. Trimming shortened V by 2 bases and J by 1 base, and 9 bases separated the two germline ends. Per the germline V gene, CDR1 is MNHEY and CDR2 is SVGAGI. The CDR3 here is CASSYGDTSYEQYF. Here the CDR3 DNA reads TGTGCCAGCAGTTACGGGGACACTTCCTACGAGCAGTACTTC.

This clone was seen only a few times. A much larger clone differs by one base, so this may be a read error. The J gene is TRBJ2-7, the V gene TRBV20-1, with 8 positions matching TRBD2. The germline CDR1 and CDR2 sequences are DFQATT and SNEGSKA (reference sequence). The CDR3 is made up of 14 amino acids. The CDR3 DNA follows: TGCAGCGCCGACAGAGCCGGGAGGGCTGGGGGGCAGTACTTC. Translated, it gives CSADRAGRAGGQYF.

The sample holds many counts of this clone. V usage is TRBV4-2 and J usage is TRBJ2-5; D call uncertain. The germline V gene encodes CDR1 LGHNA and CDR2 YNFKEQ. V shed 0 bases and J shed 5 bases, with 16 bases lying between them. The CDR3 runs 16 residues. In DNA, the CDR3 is TGTGCCAGCAGCCAAGATCTGGTGGCGGCATTGGAGACCCAGTACTTC. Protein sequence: CASSQDLVAALETQYF.

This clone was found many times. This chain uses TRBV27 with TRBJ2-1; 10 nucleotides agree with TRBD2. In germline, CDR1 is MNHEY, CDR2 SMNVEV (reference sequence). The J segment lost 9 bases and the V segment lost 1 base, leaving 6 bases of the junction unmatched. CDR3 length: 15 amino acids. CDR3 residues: CASSLYGTSAGEQFF. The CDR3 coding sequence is TGTGCCAGCAGTTTATATGGGACTAGCGCGGGTGAGCAGTTCTTC.

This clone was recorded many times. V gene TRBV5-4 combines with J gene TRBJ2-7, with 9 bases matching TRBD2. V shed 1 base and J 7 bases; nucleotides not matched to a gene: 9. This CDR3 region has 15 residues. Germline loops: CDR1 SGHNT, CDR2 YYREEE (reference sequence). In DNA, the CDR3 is TGTGCCAGCAGCTTGTTGGCGGGAGGGCCGGTGGAGCAGTACTTC. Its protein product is CASSLLAGGPVEQYF.

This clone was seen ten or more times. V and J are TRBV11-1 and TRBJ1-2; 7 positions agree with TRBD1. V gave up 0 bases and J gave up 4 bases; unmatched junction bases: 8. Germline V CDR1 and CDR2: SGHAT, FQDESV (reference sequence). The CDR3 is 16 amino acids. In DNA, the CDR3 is TGTGCCAGCAGCTTAGCTGGGACAGCGGGGGGCTATGGCTACACCTTC. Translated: CASSLAGTAGGYGYTF.

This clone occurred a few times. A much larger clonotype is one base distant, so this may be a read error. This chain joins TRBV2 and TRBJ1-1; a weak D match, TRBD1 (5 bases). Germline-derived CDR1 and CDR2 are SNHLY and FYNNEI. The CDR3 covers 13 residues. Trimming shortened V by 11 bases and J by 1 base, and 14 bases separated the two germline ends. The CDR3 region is CAGRRGTNTEAFF. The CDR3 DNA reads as TGTGCCGGCCGTAGGGGTACGAACACTGAAGCTTTCTTT.